A single T cell receptor (beta chain) is shown here with its context. Patients from Seattle were sampled longitudinally, starting during active infection. Germline values: CDR1 SQVTM, CDR2 ANQGSEA. This CDR3 contains 13 residues. Unmatched junction bases numbered 2, after V lost 1 base and J lost 3 bases. How the authors handled the data: Amplification with reference gene primers provided the estimates of nucleated cell counts. Profiling relied on immunoSEQ multiplex PCR, and the TCRdb table lists in-frame clones only, not all of them. Clone size and the V and J calls come from that table; the DNA yielded D and trimming. The table includes more than 90,000 clones, around nine tenths detected once. The data stem from a study of blood T cell repertoires in COVID-19. Across the study: PBMCs, B-cell-depleted T cells, or T cells provided the cDNA or gDNA that made up the material.

The receptor's source is a woman aged 60 to 75 with COVID-19, enrolled during active disease. The sample taken for sequencing was peripheral blood. The chain carries TRBV29-1 and TRBJ2-7; 8 bases are shared with TRBD1. CDR3 in DNA: TGCAGCGTTGAAGTCGGACAGGGCTACGAGCAGTACTTC. This translates into CSVEVGQGYEQYF.